This entry describes one TCR beta chain. The data originate from a study of blood T cell repertoires in COVID-19. The CDR3 covers 16 residues. V lost 7 bases and J lost 1; bases outside the gene matches: 7. Germline V gives CDR1 MDHEN, CDR2 SYDVKM. Clones were sequenced by immunoSEQ multiplex PCR, and TCRdb holds only the in-frame ones, with some missing. The sample lists over 50,000 clones; about 80% were seen once. The material sequenced was peripheral blood. This rearrangement joins TRBV28 to TRBJ1-6; 7 nucleotides agree with TRBD1. The TCR sequence derives from an elderly man with active or convalescent COVID-19. DNA for the CDR3: TGTGCCAGCAAACAGGGGCATAGTTCCTATAATTCACCCCTCCACTTT. Amino acid sequence: CASKQGHSSYNSPLHF. Together with reference TRBV28 and TRBJ1-6, the CDR3 gives the full variable domain: DVKVTQSSRYLVKRTGEKVFLECVQDMDHENMFWYRQDPGLGLRLIYFSYDVKMKEKGDIPEGYSVSREKKERFSLILESASTNQTSMYLCASKQGHSSYNSPLHFGNGTRLTVT.